A single sample is the source of the 2 T cell receptor beta chains below, sequenced in a study of cytomegalovirus exposure and HLA in healthy donors. PCR was performed using 60 Vbeta and 13 Jbeta primers. The repertoire was sequenced with immunoSEQ multiplex PCR; TCRdb's copy has only in-frame clones and lacks some. The table has 30,000 to 40,000 clones, almost 70% seen once; the top ten hold approximately 7%. The sample comprised PBMCs. These receptors were taken from a man aged 25 to 40 in good health and CMV-seronegative.

The V and J genes are TRBV5-6 and TRBJ2-7; D gene ambiguous. The CDR3 runs to 13 residues. V lost 1 base, J lost 7 bases, and 12 bases lay in between. CDR1 SGHDT and CDR2 YYEEEE come from the germline V gene. CDR3 DNA: TGTGCCAGCAGCTTGCGCTATACGGAGGAGCAGTACTTC. Its translation is CASSLRYTEEQYF.

The chain combines TRBV4-3 with TRBJ2-7; 9 bases map to TRBD1. Germline loops: CDR1 LGHNA, CDR2 YSLEER. With 2 bases clipped from V and 4 bases from J, the junction kept 6 bases outside the gene matches. The CDR3 has 15 amino acids. CDR3 residues: CASSQNTDRGYEQYF. The DNA of the CDR3 is TGCGCCAGCAGCCAAAACACCGACAGGGGGTACGAGCAGTACTTC.